This T cell receptor (beta chain) came from a study of shared clonotypes between healthy human individuals. Findings and caveats of the study: Generation probabilities were higher for clonotypes shared across all four sorted-subset donors than for unshared ones.

Sorted subsets were amplified in replicate PCRs using 200 to 250 ng DNA, about 30,000 T cell genomes. The table came from immunoSEQ multiplex PCR; TCRdb's copy has only in-frame clones and leaves some out. Here the sample spans 2 million to 3 million clones, approximately 94% being singletons. About this clone: Its specificity is unknown.

The CDR3 contains 14 residues. The germline CDR1 and CDR2 sequences are MNHEY and SMNVEV (reference sequence). The V end lost 6 bases, the J end lost 1 base, and 12 bases lay between the germline ends. This chain connects TRBV27 to TRBJ1-1; D remains unclear. The sequence derives from a man between 18 and 35 years old in good health. The sample was naive CD4+ T cells sorted from blood. Subset defined: CD45RA+ positively selected. The CDR3, as DNA: TGTGCCAGCAGCCGATTTACGGCGAACACTGAAGCTTTCTTT. It codes for CASSRFTANTEAFF.